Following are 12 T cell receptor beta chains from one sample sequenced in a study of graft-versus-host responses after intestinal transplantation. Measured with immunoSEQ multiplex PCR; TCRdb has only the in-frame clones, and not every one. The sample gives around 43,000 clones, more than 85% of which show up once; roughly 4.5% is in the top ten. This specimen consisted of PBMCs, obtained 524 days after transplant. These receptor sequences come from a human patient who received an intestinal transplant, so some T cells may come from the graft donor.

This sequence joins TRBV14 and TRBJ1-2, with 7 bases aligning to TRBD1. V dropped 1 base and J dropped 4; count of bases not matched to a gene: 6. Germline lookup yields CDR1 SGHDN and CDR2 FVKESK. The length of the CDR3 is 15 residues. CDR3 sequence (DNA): TGTGCCAGCAGCCAAGTAACAGGGGCAATCTATGGCTACACCTTC. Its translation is CASSQVTGAIYGYTF.

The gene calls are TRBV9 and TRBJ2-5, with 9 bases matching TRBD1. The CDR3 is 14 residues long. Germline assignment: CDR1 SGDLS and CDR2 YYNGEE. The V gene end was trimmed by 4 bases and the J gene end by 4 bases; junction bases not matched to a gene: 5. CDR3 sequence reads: CASSSTGGRETQYF. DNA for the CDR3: TGTGCCAGCAGCTCGACAGGGGGTCGAGAGACCCAGTACTTC.

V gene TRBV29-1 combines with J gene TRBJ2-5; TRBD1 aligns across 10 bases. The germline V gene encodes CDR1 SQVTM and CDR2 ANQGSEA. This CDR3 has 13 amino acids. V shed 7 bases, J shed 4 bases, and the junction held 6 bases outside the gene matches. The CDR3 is CSAWTGGGETQYF. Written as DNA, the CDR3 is TGCAGCGCCTGGACAGGGGGTGGAGAGACCCAGTACTTC.

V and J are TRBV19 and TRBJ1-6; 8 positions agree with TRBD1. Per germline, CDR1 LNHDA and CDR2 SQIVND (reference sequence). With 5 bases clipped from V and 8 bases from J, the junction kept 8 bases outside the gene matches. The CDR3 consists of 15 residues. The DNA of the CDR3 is TGTGCCAGTAGTCAGGACAGGGATCGCGATTCACCCCTCCACTTT. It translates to CASSQDRDRDSPLHF.

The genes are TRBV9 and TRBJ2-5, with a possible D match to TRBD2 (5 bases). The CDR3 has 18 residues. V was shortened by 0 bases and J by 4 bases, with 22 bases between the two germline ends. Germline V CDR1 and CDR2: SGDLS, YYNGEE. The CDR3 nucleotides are TGTGCCAGCAGCGTAGCTACCCCGGGAACTAAAAGCGGAGAGACCCAGTACTTC. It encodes CASSVATPGTKSGETQYF. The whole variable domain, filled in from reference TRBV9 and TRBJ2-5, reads DSGVTQTPKHLITATGQRVTLRCSPRSGDLSVYWYQQSLDQGLQFLIQYYNGEERAKGNILERFSAQQFPDLHSELNLSSLELGDSALYFCASSVATPGTKSGETQYFGPGTRLLVL.

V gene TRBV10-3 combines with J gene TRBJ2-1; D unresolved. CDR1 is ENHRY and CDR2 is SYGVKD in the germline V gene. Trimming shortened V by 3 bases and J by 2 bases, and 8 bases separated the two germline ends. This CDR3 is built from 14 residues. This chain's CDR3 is CAISDPGAYNEQFF. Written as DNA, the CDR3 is TGTGCCATCAGTGACCCCGGAGCCTACAATGAGCAGTTCTTC.

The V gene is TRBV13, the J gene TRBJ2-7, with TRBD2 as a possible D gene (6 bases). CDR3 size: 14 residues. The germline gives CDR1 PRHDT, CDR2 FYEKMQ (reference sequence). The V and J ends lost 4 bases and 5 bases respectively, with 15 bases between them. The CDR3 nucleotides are TGTGCCAGCAGCTCCGGACTAACTGCGGACGAGCAGTACTTC. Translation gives CASSSGLTADEQYF.

The CDR3 nucleotides read TGCGCCAGCAGCTTGGGGGGACTAGCGGGAGAAAATGAGCAGTTCTTC. Encoded protein: CASSLGGLAGENEQFF. V and J are TRBV5-1 and TRBJ2-1; TRBD2 aligns across 14 bases. Germline V gene lookup returns CDR1 SGHRS and CDR2 YFSETQ. The V gene end was trimmed by 0 bases and the J gene end by 7 bases; junction bases not matched to a gene: 3. This CDR3 comprises 16 residues.

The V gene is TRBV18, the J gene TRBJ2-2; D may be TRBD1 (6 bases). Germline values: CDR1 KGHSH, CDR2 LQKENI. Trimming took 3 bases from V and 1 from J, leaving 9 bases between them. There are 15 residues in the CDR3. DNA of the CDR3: TGTGCCAGCTCACCTTCGACAGGGAACACCGGGGAGCTGTTTTTT. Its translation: CASSPSTGNTGELFF. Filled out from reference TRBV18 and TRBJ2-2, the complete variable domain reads NAGVMQNPRHLVRRRGQEARLRCSPMKGHSHVYWYRQLPEEGLKFMVYLQKENIIDESGMPKERFSAEFPKEGPSILRIQQVVRGDSAAYFCASSPSTGNTGELFFGEGSRLTVL.

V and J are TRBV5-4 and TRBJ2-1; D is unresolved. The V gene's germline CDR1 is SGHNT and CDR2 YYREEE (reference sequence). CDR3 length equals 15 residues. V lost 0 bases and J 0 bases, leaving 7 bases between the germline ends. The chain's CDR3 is CASSLATFSYNEQFF. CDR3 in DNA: TGTGCCAGCAGCTTGGCCACCTTCTCCTACAATGAGCAGTTCTTC.

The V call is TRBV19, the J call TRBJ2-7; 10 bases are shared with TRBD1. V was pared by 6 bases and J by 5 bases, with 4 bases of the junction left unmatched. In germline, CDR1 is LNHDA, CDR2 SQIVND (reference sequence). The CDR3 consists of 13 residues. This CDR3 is CASRRQGANEQYF. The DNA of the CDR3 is TGTGCCAGTAGGAGACAGGGGGCAAACGAGCAGTACTTC.

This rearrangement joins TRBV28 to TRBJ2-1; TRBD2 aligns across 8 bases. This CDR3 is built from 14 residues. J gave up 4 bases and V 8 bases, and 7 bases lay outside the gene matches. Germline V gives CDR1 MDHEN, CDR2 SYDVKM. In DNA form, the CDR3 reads TGTGCCAGCTGGGGGGCGGGAGGTTACAATGAGCAGTTCTTC. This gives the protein CASWGAGGYNEQFF.